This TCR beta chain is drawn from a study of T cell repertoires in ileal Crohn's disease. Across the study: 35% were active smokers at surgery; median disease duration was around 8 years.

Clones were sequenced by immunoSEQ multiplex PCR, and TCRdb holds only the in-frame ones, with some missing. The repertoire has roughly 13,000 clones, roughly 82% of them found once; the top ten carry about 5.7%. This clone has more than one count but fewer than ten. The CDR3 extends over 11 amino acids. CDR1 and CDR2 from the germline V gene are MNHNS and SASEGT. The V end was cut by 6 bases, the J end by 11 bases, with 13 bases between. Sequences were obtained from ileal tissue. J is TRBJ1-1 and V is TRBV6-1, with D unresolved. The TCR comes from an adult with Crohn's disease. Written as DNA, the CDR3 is TGTGCCAGCAGCCAAGGACTGGAGGCTTTCTTT. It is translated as CASSQGLEAFF.